This entry is about one T cell receptor (beta chain). Its antigen is undetermined. This record belongs to a study of CD8 T cells in Susac syndrome. An input of about 0.45 to 1 ug of RNA was subjected to reverse transcription using random hexamers. Amplification of TCR beta CDR3 by immunoSEQ multiplex PCR spanned 54 Vbeta and 13 Jbeta. TCRdb redid the calling of the immunoSEQ multiplex PCR reads with MiXCR, one entry per CDR3 protein. The sample has 240,000 or so distinct CDR3 sequences; approximately 95% are singletons. The study, taken as a whole, reports: CD4+ repertoires of Susac syndrome patients lacked detectable clonal expansion.

Sequencing used CD4+ T cells from PBMCs. This clonotype was sampled from a human donor with Susac syndrome.

The CDR3 bases are TGTGCCAGCAGCGTCGGGGATAACACCGGGGAGCTGTTTTTT. The encoded protein is CASSVGDNTGELFF. V usage is TRBV9 and J usage is TRBJ2-2; maybe TRBD2 (5 bases). This CDR3 has 14 amino acids. The germline gives CDR1 SGDLS, CDR2 YYNGEE. Trimming removed 2 bases at V and 2 bases at J, with 7 bases between.